The 9 T cell receptor beta chains reported below all come from one sample, sequenced in a study of CD8+CD57+ T cells in acquired aplastic anemia. For CDR3 and TCR beta VDJ profiling, genomic DNA was the template used. TCRdb re-analysed the reads in MiXCR, keeping a single row per CDR3 protein. Here the sample spans more than 150,000 distinct CDR3 sequences, about 47% being singletons. The material sequenced was sorted CD4+, CD8+, or CD8+CD57+ T cells (not recorded which) from PBMCs. Every receptor here comes from a human donor in good health.

This clonotype was detected many times. This sequence joins TRBV10-3 and TRBJ2-5; 16 bases match TRBD2. CDR3 length: 19 residues. The V and J ends lost 3 bases and 2 bases, in that order; junction bases with no gene match: 9. CDR1 is ENHRY and CDR2 is SYGVKD in the germline V gene. The CDR3 DNA sequence: TGTGCCATCAGTGACATCCCCGGGACTAGCGGGAGGGTTCAAGAGACCCAGTACTTC. It is translated as CAISDIPGTSGRVQETQYF.

This clonotype was recorded a few times. The chain combines TRBV20-1 with TRBJ2-5; D may match TRBD1 or TRBD2 (5 bases each). Per the germline V gene, CDR1 is DFQATT and CDR2 is SNEGSKA (reference sequence). CDR3 length: 15 residues. The V gene lost 1 base and the J gene lost 1 base, with 13 bases spanning the gap. The CDR3 region is CSARGGLGTQETQYF. CDR3 coding DNA: TGCAGTGCTAGAGGGGGGTTGGGGACCCAAGAGACCCAGTACTTC.

This clonotype has ten or more counts. The rearrangement joins TRBV20-1 to TRBJ2-2; D may be TRBD1 (5 bases). The V and J ends lost 8 bases and 6 bases respectively, with 16 bases between them. The CDR3 runs to 13 residues. Germline V gene data show CDR1 as DFQATT and CDR2 as SNEGSKA (reference sequence). Here the CDR3 reads CSTGFGSPGELFF. Written as DNA, the CDR3 is TGCAGTACAGGTTTTGGGTCCCCCGGGGAGCTGTTTTTT.

The V and J genes are TRBV5-1 and TRBJ2-2; no clear D. Per the germline V gene, CDR1 is SGHRS and CDR2 is YFSETQ. Trimming removed 5 bases from V and 0 bases from J, with 8 bases in between. This CDR3 comprises 14 residues. The CDR3 DNA reads TGCGCCAGCAGAGTCAGGCCGAACACCGGGGAGCTGTTTTTT. It specifies CASRVRPNTGELFF.

The table lists this clonotype with a few counts. The chain is built from TRBV4-2 and TRBJ1-2; the match to TRBD1 covers 11 bases. With V trimmed by 4 bases and J by 4 bases, 8 bases remained unmatched. The V gene's germline CDR1 is LGHNA and CDR2 YNFKEQ. The CDR3 runs to 16 residues. The CDR3: CASSRGQGDLGYGYTF. CDR3 DNA: TGTGCCAGCAGCCGGGGACAGGGGGACCTGGGCTATGGCTACACCTTC.

This clonotype has a handful of counts. One junction end disagrees with the germline gene, perhaps due to a read error. V is TRBV29-1 and J is TRBJ2-3; D unresolved. The CDR3 is 13 amino acids. CDR1 SQVTM and CDR2 ANQGSEA come from the germline V gene. CDR3 nucleotides: TGCAGCGTTAAAGAGCGCCTCACAGATACGCAGTATTTT. Encoded protein: CSVKERLTDTQYF.

The V and J genes are TRBV25-1 and TRBJ1-5, with a possible D match to TRBD1 (6 bases). V was clipped by 6 bases and J by 3 bases, with 18 bases between them. The CDR3 extends over 16 amino acids. In germline, CDR1 is MGHDK, CDR2 SYGVNS. CDR3 sequence (DNA): TGTGCCAGCAGGAGGGGGAGGGGTGTAGTCAATCAGCCCCAGCATTTT. It encodes CASRRGRGVVNQPQHF.

The rearrangement links TRBV6-1 to TRBJ2-1; tentatively, D is TRBD2 (5 bases). Trimming pared 7 bases from V and 1 base from J, leaving 14 bases between. The CDR3 is made up of 15 amino acids. The germline CDR1 and CDR2 sequences are MNHNS and SASEGT. This CDR3 is CASTQVGNSYNEQFF. The CDR3 bases are TGTGCCAGCACCCAGGTCGGGAATTCCTACAATGAGCAGTTCTTC.

The rearrangement uses TRBV19 and TRBJ1-4; no clear D gene. This CDR3 region has 14 residues. The V gene's germline CDR1 is LNHDA and CDR2 SQIVND (reference sequence). Trimming removed 3 bases from V and 7 bases from J, with 12 bases in between. The CDR3 nucleotides are TGTGCCAGTAGTATCATCCCGGCCGGTGAAAAACTGTTTTTT. Residues: CASSIIPAGEKLFF.